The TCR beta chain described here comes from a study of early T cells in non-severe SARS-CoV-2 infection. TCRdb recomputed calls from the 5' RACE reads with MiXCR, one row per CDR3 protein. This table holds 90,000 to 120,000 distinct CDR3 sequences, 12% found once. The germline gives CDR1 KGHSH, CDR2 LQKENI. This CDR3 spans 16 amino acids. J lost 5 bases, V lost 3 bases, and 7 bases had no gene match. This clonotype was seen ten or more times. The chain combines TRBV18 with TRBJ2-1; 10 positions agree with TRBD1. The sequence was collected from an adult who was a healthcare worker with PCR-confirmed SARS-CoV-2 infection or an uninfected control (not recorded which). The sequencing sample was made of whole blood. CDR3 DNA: TGTGCCAGCTCACCCCAGGGGGACAGGGGACACAATGAGCAGTTCTTC. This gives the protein CASSPQGDRGHNEQFF.